This T cell receptor beta chain is drawn from a study of cytomegalovirus exposure and HLA in healthy donors. Study-level information: The 120 validation repertoires used the same platform as the 550 to 700 first-cohort repertoires (as reported by a later analysis).

Points on this clone: Antigen specificity is unknown.

Points from the study as a whole: Investigators reported 150 to 200 TCR beta chains as tied to cytomegalovirus.

TCRdb's table, derived via immunoSEQ multiplex PCR, lists solely in-frame clones and lacks some. The sample contains 200,000 to 250,000 clones, over 75% of which appear only once. Sequenced: PBMCs. The sequence was obtained from a man younger than 35 in good health and CMV-seropositive.

CDR3 loop: CASSLTPAELNTEAFF. In nucleotides, the CDR3 is TGCGCCAGCAGCTTGACGCCCGCTGAACTGAACACTGAAGCTTTCTTT. The chain is built from TRBV5-1 and TRBJ1-1; no firm D call. CDR1 is SGHRS and CDR2 is YFSETQ in the germline V gene. There are 16 residues in the CDR3. V lost 1 base to trimming and J lost 0 bases, with 13 bases between them.